A selection of T cell receptor beta chains follows, all from one sample in a study of control samples from healthy donors and cancer patients. Produced via immunoSEQ multiplex PCR; TCRdb's table is partial and in-frame only. The profile shows roughly 160,000 clones, almost 90% of them singletons. Sequencing used blood. Source of these receptors: a woman aged 30 to 39 in good health. CDR3s include the opening cysteine and the closing phenylalanine or tryptophan. A D gene is named only where the DNA matches it firmly. A row's size may be missing; if present it is once, few, many or a size class.

clone_size: NA; v_call: TRBV5-1; j_call: TRBJ1-1; d_call: TRBD1; cdr3_aa: CASSAGTAQLEAFF; cdr3_nt: TGCGCCAGCAGCGCCGGGACAGCGCAACTAGAAGCTTTCTTT
clone_size: NA; v_call: TRBV7-9; j_call: TRBJ1-1; d_call: TRBD1; cdr3_aa: CASSPAGTGPLEAFF; cdr3_nt: TGTGCCAGCAGCCCCGCCGGGACAGGCCCCCTTGAAGCTTTCTTT
clone_size: NA; v_call: TRBV3-1/TRBV3-2; j_call: TRBJ2-7; d_call: TRBD2; cdr3_aa: CASSPGTSAYEQYF; cdr3_nt: TGTGCCAGCAGCCCCGGGACTAGTGCCTACGAGCAGTACTTC
clone_size: NA; v_call: TRBV9; j_call: TRBJ1-2; d_call: TRBD1; cdr3_aa: CASSGTGNPYGYTF; cdr3_nt: TGTGCCAGCAGCGGGACAGGGAACCCTTATGGCTACACCTTC
clone_size: NA; v_call: TRBV19; j_call: TRBJ1-2; d_call: NA; cdr3_aa: CASSRQLKGGYTF; cdr3_nt: TGTGCCAGTAGTAGACAGTTGAAGGGTGGCTACACCTTC
clone_size: NA; v_call: TRBV24-1; j_call: TRBJ1-3; d_call: NA; cdr3_aa: CATSDWPLSNTIYF; cdr3_nt: TGTGCCACCAGTGATTGGCCCTTATCTAACACCATATATTTT
clone_size: NA; v_call: TRBV10-2; j_call: TRBJ2-5; d_call: NA; cdr3_aa: CASSLTLQETQYF; cdr3_nt: TGCGCCAGCAGTCTAACCCTACAAGAGACCCAGTACTTC
clone_size: NA; v_call: TRBV10-3; j_call: TRBJ2-3; d_call: NA; cdr3_aa: CAISESGGASTDTQYF; cdr3_nt: TGTGCCATCAGTGAGTCGGGGGGGGCAAGCACAGATACGCAGTATTTT
clone_size: NA; v_call: TRBV19; j_call: TRBJ1-2; d_call: NA; cdr3_aa: CASSWKGDGNGYTF; cdr3_nt: TGTGCCAGTAGTTGGAAGGGGGACGGAAATGGCTACACCTTC
clone_size: NA; v_call: TRBV19; j_call: TRBJ1-2; d_call: TRBD1; cdr3_aa: CASTQGAYGYTF; cdr3_nt: TGTGCCAGTACACAGGGGGCGTATGGCTACACCTTC
clone_size: once; v_call: TRBV18; j_call: TRBJ2-2; d_call: NA; cdr3_aa: CASSPLGQGMNTGELFF; cdr3_nt: TGTGCCAGCTCACCATTGGGGCAGGGTATGAACACCGGGGAGCTGTTTTTT
clone_size: NA; v_call: TRBV7-9; j_call: TRBJ1-5; d_call: NA; cdr3_aa: CASSSQGGNQPQHF; cdr3_nt: TGTGCCAGCAGTTCTCAGGGAGGGAATCAGCCCCAGCATTTT
clone_size: NA; v_call: TRBV6-6; j_call: TRBJ1-6; d_call: NA; cdr3_aa: CASNEQGRNSPLHF; cdr3_nt: TGTGCCAGCAATGAACAGGGCAGGAATTCACCCCTCCACTTT
clone_size: NA; v_call: TRBV27; j_call: TRBJ2-1; d_call: NA; cdr3_aa: CASSITGSGQFF; cdr3_nt: TGTGCCAGCAGTATCACCGGGTCGGGGCAGTTCTTC
clone_size: NA; v_call: TRBV29-1; j_call: TRBJ1-4; d_call: TRBD1; cdr3_aa: CSAYRDRGSEKLFF; cdr3_nt: TGCAGCGCCTACCGGGACAGGGGAAGTGAAAAACTGTTTTTT
clone_size: NA; v_call: TRBV6-5; j_call: TRBJ1-4; d_call: TRBD1; cdr3_aa: CASSYVTGATNEKLFF; cdr3_nt: TGTGCCAGCAGTTACGTGACAGGGGCAACTAATGAAAAACTGTTTTTT
clone_size: NA; v_call: TRBV20-1; j_call: TRBJ2-1; d_call: TRBD2; cdr3_aa: CSASVAGGVDEQFF; cdr3_nt: TGCAGTGCTAGTGTGGCGGGAGGTGTGGATGAGCAGTTCTTC
clone_size: NA; v_call: TRBV24-1; j_call: TRBJ2-3; d_call: TRBD1; cdr3_aa: CATSDRTGVTDTQYF; cdr3_nt: TGTGCCACCAGTGACCGGACAGGGGTTACAGATACGCAGTATTTT
clone_size: NA; v_call: TRBV2; j_call: TRBJ2-2; d_call: NA; cdr3_aa: CASRLQSNTGELFF; cdr3_nt: TGTGCCAGCAGACTACAGTCGAACACCGGGGAGCTGTTTTTT
clone_size: NA; v_call: TRBV29-1; j_call: TRBJ2-5; d_call: TRBD1; cdr3_aa: CSVPYRGGETQYF; cdr3_nt: TGCAGCGTCCCCTACAGGGGCGGAGAGACCCAGTACTTC
clone_size: NA; v_call: TRBV12-3/TRBV12-4; j_call: TRBJ1-5; d_call: NA; cdr3_aa: CASSFGGNQPQHF; cdr3_nt: TGTGCCAGCAGTTTCGGAGGTAATCAGCCCCAGCATTTT
clone_size: NA; v_call: TRBV2; j_call: TRBJ2-3; d_call: TRBD2; cdr3_aa: CASSLAGGTDTQYF; cdr3_nt: TGTGCCAGCAGCTTAGCGGGGGGCACAGATACGCAGTATTTT
clone_size: NA; v_call: TRBV18; j_call: TRBJ2-5; d_call: TRBD1; cdr3_aa: CASSPRTGDQETQYF; cdr3_nt: TGTGCCAGCTCACCAAGGACAGGGGACCAAGAGACCCAGTACTTC
clone_size: NA; v_call: TRBV24-1; j_call: TRBJ2-7; d_call: NA; cdr3_aa: CATSDPSYHAQYF; cdr3_nt: TGTGCCACCAGTGACCCCAGCTACCACGCGCAGTACTTC
clone_size: NA; v_call: TRBV11-1; j_call: TRBJ2-7; d_call: TRBD1; cdr3_aa: CASSARDRLTYEQYF; cdr3_nt: TGTGCCAGCAGCGCCAGGGACAGACTAACCTACGAGCAGTACTTC
clone_size: NA; v_call: TRBV5-1; j_call: TRBJ1-5; d_call: NA; cdr3_aa: CASSFDSNQPQHF; cdr3_nt: TGCGCCAGCAGCTTCGACAGCAATCAGCCCCAGCATTTT
clone_size: NA; v_call: TRBV5-6; j_call: TRBJ2-5; d_call: TRBD1; cdr3_aa: CASSVGQGAVETQYF; cdr3_nt: TGTGCCAGCAGCGTGGGACAGGGGGCGGTGGAGACCCAGTACTTC
clone_size: few; v_call: TRBV5-5; j_call: TRBJ2-2; d_call: NA; cdr3_aa: CASSLVMADTGELFF; cdr3_nt: TGTGCCAGCAGCTTGGTGATGGCAGACACCGGGGAGCTGTTTTTT
clone_size: NA; v_call: TRBV9; j_call: TRBJ2-5; d_call: TRBD1; cdr3_aa: CASSVEAGGRLETQYF; cdr3_nt: TGTGCCAGCAGCGTAGAGGCAGGGGGAAGGTTAGAGACCCAGTACTTC
clone_size: NA; v_call: TRBV13; j_call: TRBJ2-7; d_call: NA; cdr3_aa: CASSLRGQGIHEQYF; cdr3_nt: TGTGCCAGCAGCTTGAGGGGCCAGGGTATCCACGAGCAGTACTTC
clone_size: NA; v_call: TRBV21-1; j_call: TRBJ1-4; d_call: NA; cdr3_aa: CASSNGGGWNEKLFF; cdr3_nt: TGTGCCAGCAGCAACGGTGGGGGGTGGAATGAAAAACTGTTTTTT
clone_size: NA; v_call: TRBV3-1/TRBV3-2; j_call: TRBJ1-2; d_call: NA; cdr3_aa: CASSPFLGSPYGYTF; cdr3_nt: TGTGCCAGCAGCCCCTTTTTGGGCAGCCCATATGGCTACACCTTC
clone_size: NA; v_call: TRBV2; j_call: TRBJ1-1; d_call: NA; cdr3_aa: CASRGTWNTEAFF; cdr3_nt: TGTGCCAGCAGAGGGACCTGGAACACTGAAGCTTTCTTT
clone_size: few; v_call: TRBV6-4; j_call: TRBJ2-2; d_call: NA; cdr3_aa: CASSVGSDTGELFF; cdr3_nt: TGTGCCAGCAGTGTGGGTTCGGACACCGGGGAGCTGTTTTTT
clone_size: few; v_call: TRBV30; j_call: TRBJ1-1; d_call: NA; cdr3_aa: CAWSVAGAEAFF; cdr3_nt: TGTGCCTGGAGTGTAGCCGGGGCTGAAGCTTTCTTT
clone_size: NA; v_call: TRBV10-3; j_call: TRBJ1-4; d_call: NA; cdr3_aa: CAISESGSPTNEKLFF; cdr3_nt: TGTGCCATCAGTGAGTCAGGGAGCCCAACTAATGAAAAACTGTTTTTT
clone_size: NA; v_call: TRBV5-6; j_call: TRBJ2-5; d_call: NA; cdr3_aa: CASSLSGQETQYF; cdr3_nt: TGTGCCAGCAGCTTATCGGGACAAGAGACCCAGTACTTC
clone_size: NA; v_call: TRBV28; j_call: TRBJ2-1; d_call: NA; cdr3_aa: CASSTLRSTYNEQFF; cdr3_nt: TGTGCCAGCAGTACTCTCCGTAGTACCTACAATGAGCAGTTCTTC
clone_size: once; v_call: TRBV5-4; j_call: TRBJ2-2; d_call: NA; cdr3_aa: CASSFRGVNTGELFF; cdr3_nt: TGTGCCAGCAGCTTCAGGGGTGTGAACACCGGGGAGCTGTTTTTT
clone_size: NA; v_call: TRBV7-9; j_call: TRBJ2-3; d_call: NA; cdr3_aa: CASSWAVLGDFSSTDTQYF; cdr3_nt: TGTGCCAGCAGCTGGGCAGTTTTGGGAGACTTTTCTAGCACAGATACGCAGTATTTT
clone_size: once; v_call: TRBV11-1; j_call: TRBJ1-1; d_call: NA; cdr3_aa: CASSLVARLNTEAFF; cdr3_nt: TGTGCCAGCAGCTTAGTTGCCAGGCTGAACACTGAAGCTTTCTTT
clone_size: NA; v_call: TRBV3-1/TRBV3-2; j_call: TRBJ2-2; d_call: TRBD1; cdr3_aa: CASSQGTGPLGGELFF; cdr3_nt: TGTGCCAGCAGCCAAGGGACAGGACCACTGGGCGGGGAGCTGTTTTTT
clone_size: NA; v_call: TRBV7-9; j_call: TRBJ2-1; d_call: NA; cdr3_aa: CASSAHARDEQFF; cdr3_nt: TGTGCCAGCAGCGCCCACGCTAGGGATGAGCAGTTCTTC
clone_size: NA; v_call: TRBV5-1; j_call: TRBJ2-1; d_call: NA; cdr3_aa: CASSGTSFSNEQFF; cdr3_nt: TGCGCCAGCAGCGGAACTAGTTTTAGCAATGAGCAGTTCTTC
clone_size: NA; v_call: TRBV7-9; j_call: TRBJ2-1; d_call: NA; cdr3_aa: CASSLLAGPYNEQFF; cdr3_nt: TGTGCCAGCAGCTTATTGGCGGGACCCTACAATGAGCAGTTCTTC
clone_size: NA; v_call: TRBV7-9; j_call: TRBJ2-3; d_call: TRBD1; cdr3_aa: CASSAGTGVSTDTQYF; cdr3_nt: TGTGCCAGCAGCGCCGGGACAGGGGTTAGCACAGATACGCAGTATTTT